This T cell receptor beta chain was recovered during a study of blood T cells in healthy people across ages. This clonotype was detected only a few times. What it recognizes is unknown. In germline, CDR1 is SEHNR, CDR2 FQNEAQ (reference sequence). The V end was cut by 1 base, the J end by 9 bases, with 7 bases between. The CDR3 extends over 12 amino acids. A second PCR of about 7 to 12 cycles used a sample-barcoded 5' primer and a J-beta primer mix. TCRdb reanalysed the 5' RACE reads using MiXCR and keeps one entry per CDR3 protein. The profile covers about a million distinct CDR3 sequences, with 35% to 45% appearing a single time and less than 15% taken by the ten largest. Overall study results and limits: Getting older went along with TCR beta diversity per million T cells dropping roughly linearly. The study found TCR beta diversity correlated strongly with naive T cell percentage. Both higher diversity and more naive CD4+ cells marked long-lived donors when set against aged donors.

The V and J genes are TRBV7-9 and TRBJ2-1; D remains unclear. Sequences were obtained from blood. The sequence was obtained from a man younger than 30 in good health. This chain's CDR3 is CASSLVIPEQFF. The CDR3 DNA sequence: TGTGCCAGCAGCTTAGTTATTCCTGAGCAGTTCTTC.